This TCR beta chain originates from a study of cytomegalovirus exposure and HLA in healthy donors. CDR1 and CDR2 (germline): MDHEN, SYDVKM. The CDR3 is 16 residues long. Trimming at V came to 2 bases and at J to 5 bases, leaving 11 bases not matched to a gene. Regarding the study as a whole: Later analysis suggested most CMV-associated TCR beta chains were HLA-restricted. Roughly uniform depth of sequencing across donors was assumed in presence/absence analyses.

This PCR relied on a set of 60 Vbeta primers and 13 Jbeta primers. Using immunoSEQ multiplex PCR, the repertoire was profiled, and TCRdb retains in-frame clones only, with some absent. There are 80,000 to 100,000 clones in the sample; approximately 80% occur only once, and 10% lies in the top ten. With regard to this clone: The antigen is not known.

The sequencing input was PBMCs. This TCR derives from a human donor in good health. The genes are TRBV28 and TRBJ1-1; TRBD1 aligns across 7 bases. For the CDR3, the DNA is TGTGCCAGCAGTTTACCCAGCCCCAACAGGGGTACTGAAGCTTTCTTT. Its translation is CASSLPSPNRGTEAFF.